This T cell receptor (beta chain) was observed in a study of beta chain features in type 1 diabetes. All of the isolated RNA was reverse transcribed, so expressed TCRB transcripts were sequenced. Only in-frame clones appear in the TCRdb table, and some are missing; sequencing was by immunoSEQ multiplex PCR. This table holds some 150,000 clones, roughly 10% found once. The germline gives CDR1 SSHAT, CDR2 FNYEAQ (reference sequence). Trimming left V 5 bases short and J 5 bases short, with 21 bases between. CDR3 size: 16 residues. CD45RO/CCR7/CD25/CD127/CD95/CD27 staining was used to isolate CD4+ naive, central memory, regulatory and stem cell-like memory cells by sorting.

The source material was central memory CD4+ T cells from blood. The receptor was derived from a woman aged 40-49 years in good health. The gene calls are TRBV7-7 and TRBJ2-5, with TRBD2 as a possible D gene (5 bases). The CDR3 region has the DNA TGTGCCAGCAGCCCTCGCGGGCCGGACGTTGGGGAGACCCAGTACTTC. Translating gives CASSPRGPDVGETQYF.